This section outlines one T cell receptor beta chain sequence together with its context. This record comes from a study of a mutant IDH1 vaccine in newly diagnosed glioma. The method was immunoSEQ multiplex PCR; TCRdb's version includes in-frame clones alone and lacks a portion of them. This sample has 40,000 or so clones, with roughly 92% found just once. V gave up 1 base and J gave up 4 bases; unmatched junction bases: 9. Per the germline V gene, CDR1 is GTSNPN and CDR2 is SVGIG (reference sequence). The CDR3 has 15 residues. Time point indicated: baseline, week 1 (first vaccination visit). Treatment indicated: pre-vaccination baseline after standard-of-care therapy. Each donor presented with a new WHO grade 3 or 4 astrocytoma that tested IDH1-mutant and showed ATRX loss.

The chain couples TRBV30 to TRBJ2-7, with TRBD2 identical over 8 bases. Specimen: PBMCs, collected from a glioma patient treated with radiotherapy, temozolomide or both. The clonotype originates from a man in his late teens or twenties with glioma. The CDR3 spells CAWSGIGRVYYEQYF. DNA of the CDR3: TGTGCCTGGAGTGGAATCGGGAGGGTTTATTACGAGCAGTACTTC.